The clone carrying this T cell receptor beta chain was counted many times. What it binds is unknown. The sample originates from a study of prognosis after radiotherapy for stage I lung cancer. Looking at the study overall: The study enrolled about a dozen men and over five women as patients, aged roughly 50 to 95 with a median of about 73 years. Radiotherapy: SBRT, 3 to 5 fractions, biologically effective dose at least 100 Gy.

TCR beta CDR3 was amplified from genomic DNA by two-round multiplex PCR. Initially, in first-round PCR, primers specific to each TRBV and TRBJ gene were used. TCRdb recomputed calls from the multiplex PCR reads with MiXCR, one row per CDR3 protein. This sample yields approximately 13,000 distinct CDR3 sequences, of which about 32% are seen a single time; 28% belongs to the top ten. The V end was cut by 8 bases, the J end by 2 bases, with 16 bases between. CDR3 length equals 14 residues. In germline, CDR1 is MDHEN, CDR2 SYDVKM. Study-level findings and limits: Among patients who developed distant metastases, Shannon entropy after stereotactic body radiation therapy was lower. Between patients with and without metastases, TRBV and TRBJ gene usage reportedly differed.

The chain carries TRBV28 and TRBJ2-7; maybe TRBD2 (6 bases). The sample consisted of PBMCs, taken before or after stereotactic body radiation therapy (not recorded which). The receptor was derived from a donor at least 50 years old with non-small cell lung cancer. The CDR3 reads CASLGLFGTYEQYF. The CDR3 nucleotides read TGTGCCAGCCTAGGACTATTTGGCACCTACGAGCAGTACTTC. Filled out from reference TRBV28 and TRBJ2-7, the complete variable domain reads DVKVTQSSRYLVKRTGEKVFLECVQDMDHENMFWYRQDPGLGLRLIYFSYDVKMKEKGDIPEGYSVSREKKERFSLILESASTNQTSMYLCASLGLFGTYEQYFGPGTRLTVT.